Below are 19 T cell receptor beta chains sequenced from a single sample in a study of T cell responses to AZD1222 COVID-19 vaccine. Profiled with immunoSEQ multiplex PCR; TCRdb holds only in-frame clones, not every one. The repertoire consists of 95,000 to 150,000 clones, with 80% to 90% occurring once and the leading ten covering 3.1%. Sequencing used peripheral blood, obtained on day 0 of AZD1222 vaccination. These receptors all come from an adult in good health.

In its sample, this clone was seen a few times. V is TRBV28 and J is TRBJ1-1; possibly TRBD1 for D (6 bases). Trimming shortened V by 3 bases and J by 2 bases, and 13 bases separated the two germline ends. The CDR3 is 15 amino acids. In germline, CDR1 is MDHEN, CDR2 SYDVKM. The CDR3: CASSFPGADNTEAFF. The DNA for the CDR3 is TGTGCCAGCAGTTTCCCGGGGGCAGATAACACTGAAGCTTTCTTT.

The chain combines TRBV27 with TRBJ1-2; 7 bases align to TRBD1. The V and J ends lost 8 bases and 7 bases, in that order; junction bases with no gene match: 10. Germline lookup yields CDR1 MNHEY and CDR2 SMNVEV (reference sequence). The CDR3 runs to 13 residues. CDR3 protein: CASREDREIGYTF. The CDR3 coding sequence is TGTGCCAGCCGTGAAGACAGGGAGATTGGCTACACCTTC.

This sequence joins TRBV28 and TRBJ1-1; D perhaps matches TRBD1 (5 bases). In germline, CDR1 is MDHEN, CDR2 SYDVKM. The CDR3 has 11 amino acids. Trimming stripped 4 bases from V and 10 bases from J, with 10 bases between. The CDR3 reads CASSSRVGAFF. The CDR3 DNA sequence: TGTGCCAGCAGTTCCAGGGTGGGAGCTTTCTTT.

The chain recombines TRBV27 with TRBJ2-1; a weak D match, TRBD2 (7 bases). The CDR3 runs to 15 residues. V lost 7 bases and J 4 bases, leaving 17 bases between the germline ends. Germline assignment: CDR1 MNHEY and CDR2 SMNVEV (reference sequence). The chain's CDR3 is CASIHRGGIYNEQFF. The CDR3 DNA sequence: TGTGCCAGCATCCATAGGGGGGGCATTTACAATGAGCAGTTCTTC.

This sequence joins TRBV7-9 and TRBJ1-6; no clear D. V was cut by 1 base and J by 13 bases, with 11 bases left in between. Germline V CDR1 and CDR2: SEHNR, FQNEAQ (reference sequence). CDR3 size: 13 residues. Here the CDR3 reads CASSLDPWGPLHF. Here the CDR3 DNA reads TGTGCCAGCAGCTTAGATCCTTGGGGTCCCCTCCACTTT. Full variable domain (outside the CDR3, taken from reference TRBV7-9 and TRBJ1-6): DTGVSQNPRHKITKRGQNVTFRCDPISEHNRLYWYRQTLGQGPEFLTYFQNEAQLEKSRLLSDRFSAERPKGSFSTLEIQRTEQGDSAMYLCASSLDPWGPLHFGNGTRLTVT.

The rearrangement joins TRBV9 to TRBJ1-6; TRBD1 matches 9 bases. The CDR3 sequence is 16 residues long. The germline CDR1 and CDR2 sequences are SGDLS and YYNGEE. With 4 bases clipped from V and 10 bases from J, the junction kept 12 bases outside the gene matches. CDR3 amino acids: CASSPRPGTGISPLHF. The CDR3 coding sequence is TGTGCCAGCAGCCCGCGCCCCGGGACAGGGATCTCACCCCTCCACTTT.

The chain joins TRBV5-1 to TRBJ1-1, with a tentative D call TRBD1 (5 bases). Germline values: CDR1 SGHRS, CDR2 YFSETQ. Trimming took off 4 bases at V and 1 base at J, with 20 bases between the two ends. This CDR3 has 17 residues. CDR3 protein: CASSGGKGSIWNTEAFF. The CDR3 region has the DNA TGCGCCAGCAGCGGAGGTAAGGGGTCTATCTGGAACACTGAAGCTTTCTTT.

The chain carries TRBV4-2 and TRBJ1-5; 7 bases match TRBD1. Germline assignment: CDR1 LGHNA and CDR2 YNFKEQ. The CDR3 contains 16 residues. V shed 3 bases and J 3 bases; nucleotides not matched to a gene: 8. Here the CDR3 reads CASSQRGGGHNQPQHF. CDR3 nucleotide sequence: TGTGCCAGCAGCCAGAGAGGGGGCGGCCACAATCAGCCCCAGCATTTT.

This clone was seen only once. The chain couples TRBV7-2 to TRBJ2-5, with D perhaps matching TRBD2 (6 bases). The germline V gene encodes CDR1 SGHTA and CDR2 FQGNSA. With 5 bases removed from V and 5 bases from J, the gap between germline ends came to 18 bases. CDR3 size: 15 residues. As DNA, the CDR3 is TGTGCCAGCAGCCCACTTTCGGGCGGGACCGAGACCCAGTACTTC. Translating it yields CASSPLSGGTETQYF. The full variable domain, with the rest looked up from reference TRBV7-2 and TRBJ2-5, is GAGVSQSPSNKVTEKGKDVELRCDPISGHTALYWYRQSLGQGLEFLIYFQGNSAPDKSGLPSDRFSAERTGGSVSTLTIQRTQQEDSAVYLCASSPLSGGTETQYFGPGTRLLVL.

V and J are TRBV28 and TRBJ2-7, with D tentatively TRBD1 or TRBD2 (5 bases each). Germline V gene sequence: CDR1 MDHEN, CDR2 SYDVKM. CDR3 size: 14 residues. Trimming shortened V by 7 bases and J by 2 bases, and 15 bases separated the two germline ends. DNA for the CDR3: TGTGCCAGCAATAAAGGGGACGGAACCTACGAGCAGTACTTC. Translation: CASNKGDGTYEQYF.

The chain carries TRBV6-6 and TRBJ2-1; D is ambiguous. Trimming took off 6 bases at V and 4 bases at J, with 7 bases between the two ends. Germline CDR1 is MNHNY and CDR2 is SVGAGI (reference sequence). The CDR3 is 12 amino acids. CDR3 sequence: CASRELYNEQFF. The CDR3 DNA reads TGTGCCAGCAGGGAACTTTACAATGAGCAGTTCTTC.

The rearrangement joins TRBV9 to TRBJ1-1, with 7 bases that match TRBD1. Germline CDR1 reads SGDLS; CDR2 reads YYNGEE. J lost 11 bases, V lost 2 bases, and 9 bases had no gene match. The CDR3 consists of 13 residues. CDR3 protein: CASSVQTGSEAFF. CDR3 DNA: TGTGCCAGCAGCGTGCAGACAGGGAGTGAGGCTTTCTTT. The whole variable domain, remainder taken from reference TRBV9 and TRBJ1-1, is DSGVTQTPKHLITATGQRVTLRCSPRSGDLSVYWYQQSLDQGLQFLIQYYNGEERAKGNILERFSAQQFPDLHSELNLSSLELGDSALYFCASSVQTGSEAFFGQGTRLTVV.

CDR3 DNA sequence: TGTGCCAGCAGCCCTCTCCAGGGGGCTGATTCACCCCTCCACTTT. Translated: CASSPLQGADSPLHF. V and J are TRBV5-4 and TRBJ1-6; 8 bases line up with TRBD1. The CDR3 consists of 15 residues. Germline assignment: CDR1 SGHNT and CDR2 YYREEE (reference sequence). The V gene end was trimmed by 4 bases and the J gene end by 8 bases; junction bases not matched to a gene: 8.

This chain joins TRBV28 and TRBJ1-1; D is unclear. V shed 5 bases and J shed 6 bases, with 16 bases lying between them. Germline assignment: CDR1 MDHEN and CDR2 SYDVKM. The CDR3 has 14 residues. CDR3: CASSPSMAGPEAFF. The CDR3 DNA sequence: TGTGCCAGCAGTCCCTCGATGGCAGGCCCTGAAGCTTTCTTT.

The CDR3 sequence: CASSSLAGKTDTQYF. Written as DNA, the CDR3 is TGTGCCAGCAGTTCACTAGCGGGGAAGACAGATACGCAGTATTTT. The chain joins TRBV6-5 to TRBJ2-3; 10 nucleotides agree with TRBD2. With 4 bases clipped from V and 3 bases from J, the junction kept 4 bases outside the gene matches. This CDR3 has 15 residues. Germline values: CDR1 MNHEY, CDR2 SVGAGI.

This clone was seen a single time. The chain recombines TRBV5-4 with TRBJ2-2; D gene uncertain. CDR1 is SGHNT and CDR2 is YYREEE in the germline V gene (reference sequence). V was cut by 0 bases and J by 2 bases, with 8 bases left in between. The CDR3 covers 15 residues. The CDR3 is CASSLGSGNTGELFF. The CDR3 nucleotides read TGTGCCAGCAGCTTGGGGTCCGGAAACACCGGGGAGCTGTTTTTT.

The chain combines TRBV4-2 with TRBJ1-3; D might be TRBD1 (5 bases). This CDR3 contains 13 residues. V was trimmed by 1 base and J by 4 bases, leaving 5 bases between them. Germline V gene sequence: CDR1 LGHNA, CDR2 YNFKEQ. Written as DNA, the CDR3 is TGTGCCAGCAGCCAAGGGACAGGAAACACCATATATTTT. It is translated as CASSQGTGNTIYF.

This chain links TRBV12-5 with TRBJ2-1, with 14 positions matching TRBD2. Germline CDR1 LGHNT, CDR2 FRNRAP. This CDR3 has 16 residues. V gave up 4 bases and J gave up 5 bases; unmatched junction bases: 4. CDR3 bases: TGTGCTAGTGGTTCCGGGACTAGCGGGGGTAACAATGAGCAGTTCTTC. It yields the protein CASGSGTSGGNNEQFF. Together with reference TRBV12-5 and TRBJ2-1, the CDR3 gives the full variable domain: DARVTQTPRHKVTEMGQEVTMRCQPILGHNTVFWYRQTMMQGLELLAYFRNRAPLDDSGMPKDRFSAEMPDATLATLKIQPSEPRDSAVYFCASGSGTSGGNNEQFFGPGTRLTVL.

V and J are TRBV5-1 and TRBJ1-2, with D uncertain. Germline V gene lookup returns CDR1 SGHRS and CDR2 YFSETQ. Trimming shortened V by 4 bases and J by 4 bases, and 17 bases separated the two germline ends. CDR3 length: 15 amino acids. The CDR3, as DNA: TGCGCCAGCAGCCTTGGAACCACGACCCGCTATGGCTACACCTTC. Residues: CASSLGTTTRYGYTF.